Listed below are T cell receptor beta chains from one sample, sequenced in a study of blood T cell repertoires in COVID-19. TCRdb's table, derived via immunoSEQ multiplex PCR, lists solely in-frame clones and lacks some. Among 410,000 or so clones, approximately 91% were seen once, and the ten largest hold 1.5% to 1.9%. Sequencing used peripheral blood. The receptors were sampled from a woman aged 40 to 50 with COVID-19, enrolled during active disease. CDR3s include the opening cysteine and the closing phenylalanine or tryptophan. The D gene is left open where the match is weak. Size tells how often a clone was seen (once, few, many) or the class of an expanded clone, and some rows leave it out.

length	J	D	V	size	DNA	CDR3
14	TRBJ2-3	.	TRBV7-9	.	TGTGCCAGCAGCTTCTCGGGGGGCACAGATACGCAGTATTTT	CASSFSGGTDTQYF
15	TRBJ1-2	.	TRBV19	once	TGTGCCAGTAGTCCCGGACAGTACCCTAACTATGGCTACACCTTC	CASSPGQYPNYGYTF
16	TRBJ1-6	.	TRBV27	.	TGTGCCAGCAGTTTGATGGGTGGGCAGGGAAATTCACCCCTCCACTTT	CASSLMGGQGNSPLHF
15	TRBJ1-5	TRBD1	TRBV7-6	.	TGTGCCAGCAGCGTCGACAGGGTTGGCAATCAGCCCCAGCATTTT	CASSVDRVGNQPQHF
15	TRBJ2-7	.	TRBV7-6	.	TGTGCCAGCAGCTTAGATCCGTATAGCTCCTACGAGCAGTACTTC	CASSLDPYSSYEQYF
15	TRBJ2-2	.	TRBV27	.	TGTGCCAGCAGTTTAGGCAGGGTCGGCACCGGGGAGCTGTTTTTT	CASSLGRVGTGELFF
16	TRBJ1-3	.	TRBV7-8	.	TGTGCCAGCAGCCCGCTGACTCTCCGATCTGGAAACACCATATATTTT	CASSPLTLRSGNTIYF
17	TRBJ2-4	.	TRBV28	.	TGTGCCAGCAGTTCCAATTTAAGGGGATTCGAGTGGGACATTCAGTACTTC	CASSSNLRGFEWDIQYF
15	TRBJ2-1	TRBD1	TRBV9	.	TGTGCCAGCAGCGAGGGACAGGGGTACTACAATGAGCAGTTCTTC	CASSEGQGYYNEQFF
15	TRBJ1-2	TRBD1	TRBV7-9	.	TGTGCCAGCAGCCGGACAGGCGACGCTAACTATGGCTACACCTTC	CASSRTGDANYGYTF
14	TRBJ1-3	.	TRBV19	.	TGTGCCAGTAGGCAAAGGGGATCTGGAAACACCATATATTTT	CASRQRGSGNTIYF
15	TRBJ1-2	.	TRBV19	.	TGTGCCAGTAGTATGCCTTTCTCGGGGGTAAGGCGCTACACCTTC	CASSMPFSGVRRYTF
15	TRBJ1-1	.	TRBV7-3	.	TGTGCCAGCAGCCAGATAGGGGGAAGAAACACTGAAGCTTTCTTT	CASSQIGGRNTEAFF
14	TRBJ1-2	.	TRBV18	.	TGTGCCAGCTCACCGACGGACTCCGACCTGGGCTACACCTTC	CASSPTDSDLGYTF
13	TRBJ1-6	.	TRBV7-9	once	TGTGCCAGCAGTATTCCCCCAGGGTCCCCCCTCCACTTT	CASSIPPGSPLHF
17	TRBJ2-7	TRBD1	TRBV4-1	.	TGCGCCAGCAGCCAAGTTTTTATACAGGGGGCCCGCTACGAGCAGTACTTC	CASSQVFIQGARYEQYF
15	TRBJ1-2	TRBD1	TRBV7-2	.	TGTGCCAGCAGCATTCCCACAGGGGCGGGCTATGGCTACACCTTC	CASSIPTGAGYGYTF